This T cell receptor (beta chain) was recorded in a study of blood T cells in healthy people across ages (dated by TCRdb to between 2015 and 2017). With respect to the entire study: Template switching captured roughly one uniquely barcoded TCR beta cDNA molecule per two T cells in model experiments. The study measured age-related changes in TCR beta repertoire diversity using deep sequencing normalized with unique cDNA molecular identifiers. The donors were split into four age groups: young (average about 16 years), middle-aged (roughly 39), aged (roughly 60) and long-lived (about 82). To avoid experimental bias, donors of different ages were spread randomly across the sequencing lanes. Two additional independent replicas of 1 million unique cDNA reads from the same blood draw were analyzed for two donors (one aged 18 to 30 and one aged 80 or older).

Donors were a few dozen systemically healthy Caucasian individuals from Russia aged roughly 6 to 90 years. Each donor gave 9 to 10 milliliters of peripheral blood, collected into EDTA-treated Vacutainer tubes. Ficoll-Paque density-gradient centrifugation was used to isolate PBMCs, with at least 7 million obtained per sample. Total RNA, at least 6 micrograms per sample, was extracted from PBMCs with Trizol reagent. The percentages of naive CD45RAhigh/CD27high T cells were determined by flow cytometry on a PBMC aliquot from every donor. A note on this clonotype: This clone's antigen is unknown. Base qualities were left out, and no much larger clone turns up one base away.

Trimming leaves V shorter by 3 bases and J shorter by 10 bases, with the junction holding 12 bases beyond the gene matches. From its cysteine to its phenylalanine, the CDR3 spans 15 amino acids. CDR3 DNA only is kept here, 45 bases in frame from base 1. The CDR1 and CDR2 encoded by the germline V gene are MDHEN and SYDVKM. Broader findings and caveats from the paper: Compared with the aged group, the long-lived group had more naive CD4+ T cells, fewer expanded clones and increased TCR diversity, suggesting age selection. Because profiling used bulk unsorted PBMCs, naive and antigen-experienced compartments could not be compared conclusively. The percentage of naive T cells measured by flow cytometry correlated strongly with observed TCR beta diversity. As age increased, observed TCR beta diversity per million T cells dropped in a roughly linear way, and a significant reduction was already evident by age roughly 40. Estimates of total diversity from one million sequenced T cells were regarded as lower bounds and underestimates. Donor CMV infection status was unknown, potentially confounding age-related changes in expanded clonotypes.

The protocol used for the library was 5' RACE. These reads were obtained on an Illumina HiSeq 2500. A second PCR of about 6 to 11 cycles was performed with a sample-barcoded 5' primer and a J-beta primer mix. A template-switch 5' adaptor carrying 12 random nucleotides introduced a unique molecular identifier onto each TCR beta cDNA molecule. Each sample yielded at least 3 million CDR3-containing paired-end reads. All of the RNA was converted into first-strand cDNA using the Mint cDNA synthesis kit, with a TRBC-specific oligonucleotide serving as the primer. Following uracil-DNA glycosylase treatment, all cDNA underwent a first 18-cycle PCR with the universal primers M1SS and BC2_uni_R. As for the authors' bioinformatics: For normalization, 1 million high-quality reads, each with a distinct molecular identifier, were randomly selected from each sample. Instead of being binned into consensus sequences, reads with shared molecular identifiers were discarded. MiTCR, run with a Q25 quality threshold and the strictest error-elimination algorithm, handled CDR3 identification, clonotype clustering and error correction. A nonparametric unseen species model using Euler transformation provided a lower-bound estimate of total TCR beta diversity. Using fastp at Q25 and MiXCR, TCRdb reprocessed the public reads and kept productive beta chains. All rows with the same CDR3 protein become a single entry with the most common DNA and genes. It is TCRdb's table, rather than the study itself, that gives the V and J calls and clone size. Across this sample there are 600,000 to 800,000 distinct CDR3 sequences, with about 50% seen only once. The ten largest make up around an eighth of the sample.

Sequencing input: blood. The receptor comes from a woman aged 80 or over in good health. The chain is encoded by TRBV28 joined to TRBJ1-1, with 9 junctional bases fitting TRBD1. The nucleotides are TGTGCCAGCAGTTTGTCAACAGGGGGCGCCGGGAGAGCTTTCTTT. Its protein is CASSLSTGGAGRAFF.